Presented here are 20 T cell receptor beta chains from one specimen sequenced in a study of T-cell reconstitution after alpha-beta-depleted transplantation in children. Unique molecular identifiers were built into the TCRbeta library. TCRdb reprocessed the PCR reads via MiXCR and lists one record per CDR3 protein. The sample holds about a million distinct CDR3 sequences; less than 30% are singletons and the top ten take roughly 31%. The source material was PBMCs, mostly from graft donor cells, sampled 360 days after TCRalphabeta/CD19-depleted stem cell transplant. The receptors shown here come from a boy younger than two who had a stem cell transplant for SCID, so the T cells may come from the graft donor.

The chain links TRBV7-9 to TRBJ2-4; D possibly uses TRBD1 or TRBD2 (6 bases each). Germline V gives CDR1 SEHNR, CDR2 FQNEAQ (reference sequence). V was trimmed by 5 bases and J by 0 bases, leaving 14 bases between them. This CDR3 comprises 16 residues. The CDR3 loop reads CASSAGHQLAKNIQYF. The CDR3 nucleotides are TGTGCCAGCAGCGCGGGACACCAGTTAGCCAAAAACATTCAGTACTTC.

The CDR3 protein is CASSQGVGGNQPQHF. In DNA form, the CDR3 reads TGCGCCAGCAGCCAAGGCGTGGGGGGCAATCAGCCCCAGCATTTT. The chain is built from TRBV4-1 and TRBJ1-5; weak D call: TRBD1 (5 bases). The germline CDR1 and CDR2 sequences are MGHRA and YSYEKL. Between the trimmed V and J ends, which lost 1 base and 2 bases, there was a span of 9 bases. The CDR3 is 15 amino acids.

This chain uses TRBV19 with TRBJ2-7; D is possibly TRBD1 (5 bases). Between the trimmed V and J ends, which lost 3 bases and 3 bases, there was a span of 15 bases. Germline lookup yields CDR1 LNHDA and CDR2 SQIVND (reference sequence). This CDR3 has 15 amino acids. Here the CDR3 reads CASSIGQGIDYEQYF. In nucleotides, the CDR3 is TGTGCCAGTAGTATTGGGCAGGGCATCGACTACGAGCAGTACTTC. The variable domain in full, completed from reference TRBV19 and TRBJ2-7, reads DGGITQSPKYLFRKEGQNVTLSCEQNLNHDAMYWYRQDPGQGLRLIYYSQIVNDFQKGDIAEGYSVSREKKESFPLTVTSAQKNPTAFYLCASSIGQGIDYEQYFGPGTRLTVT.

This clonotype was observed many times. This chain uses TRBV5-1 with TRBJ2-1; D ambiguous. The germline V and J ends were trimmed by 4 bases and 4 bases, with 3 bases remaining between them. This CDR3 is built from 11 residues. Looked up from germline, CDR1 is SGHRS and CDR2 is YFSETQ. This chain's CDR3 is CASSEYNEQFF. The CDR3 coding sequence is TGCGCCAGCAGCGAATACAATGAGCAGTTCTTC.

The chain recombines TRBV29-1 with TRBJ2-1; weak D call: TRBD2 (6 bases). Germline lookup yields CDR1 SQVTM and CDR2 ANQGSEA. V lost 7 bases and J 9 bases, leaving 16 bases between the germline ends. The CDR3 contains 12 residues. CDR3 DNA sequence: TGCAGCGCTGAGTGGGGAGGAGGTGAGCAGTTCTTC. It encodes CSAEWGGGEQFF.

This CDR3 is CASSQDWTAQETQYF. Here the CDR3 DNA reads TGCGCCAGCAGCCAAGATTGGACAGCCCAAGAGACCCAGTACTTC. The chain joins TRBV4-3 to TRBJ2-5; weak D call: TRBD1 (6 bases). V lost 0 bases to trimming and J lost 1 base, with 9 bases between them. Germline V gene lookup returns CDR1 LGHNA and CDR2 YSLEER. The CDR3 has 15 amino acids.

This clonotype has only a few counts. The chain combines TRBV7-2 with TRBJ2-5; perhaps TRBD1 as D (6 bases). Germline assignment: CDR1 SGHTA and CDR2 FQGNSA. The CDR3 is 14 residues long. Deletions cut 8 bases from V and 5 bases from J, with 18 bases between. The chain's CDR3 is CASVIGTRPETQYF. The CDR3 nucleotides are TGTGCCAGCGTTATCGGGACACGCCCGGAGACCCAGTACTTC.

V is TRBV7-9 and J is TRBJ1-3; D unclear. V shed 5 bases and J shed 10 bases, with 12 bases lying between them. This CDR3 has 12 amino acids. The germline gives CDR1 SEHNR, CDR2 FQNEAQ (reference sequence). CDR3 protein: CASSPVEGTIYF. In DNA, the CDR3 is TGTGCCAGCAGCCCTGTTGAGGGAACCATATATTTT.

This clonotype was counted many times. The chain couples TRBV20-1 to TRBJ2-5, with D perhaps TRBD1 or TRBD2 (6 bases each). V was trimmed by 6 bases and J by 6 bases, leaving 23 bases between them. CDR3 length: 15 residues. Germline lookup yields CDR1 DFQATT and CDR2 SNEGSKA (reference sequence). CDR3 sequence: CSATTRGVNLKTQYF. In nucleotides, the CDR3 is TGCAGTGCAACCACTAGGGGGGTTAACTTGAAGACCCAGTACTTC.

This rearrangement joins TRBV5-5 to TRBJ1-1; 8 positions agree with TRBD1. The CDR3 length is 14 residues. J gave up 1 base and V 4 bases, and 3 bases lay outside the gene matches. In germline, CDR1 is SGHKS, CDR2 YYEKEE (reference sequence). The CDR3 sequence is CASSGTGSNTEAFF. The CDR3 DNA sequence: TGTGCCAGCAGCGGGACAGGCTCGAACACTGAAGCTTTCTTT.

This clonotype was recorded a few times. V is TRBV10-3 and J is TRBJ2-3; TRBD1 aligns across 7 bases. The CDR3 is 13 amino acids. The germline CDR1 and CDR2 sequences are ENHRY and SYGVKD. After removal of 9 bases from V and 0 bases from J, the junction contained 3 bases not matched to a gene. The CDR3 region has the DNA TGTGCCATAACAGGGGAAAGCACAGATACGCAGTATTTT. Its translation: CAITGESTDTQYF.

The genes are TRBV11-2 and TRBJ2-1; D may be TRBD1 (5 bases). Between the trimmed V and J ends, which lost 6 bases and 0 bases, there was a span of 15 bases. The CDR3 sequence is 16 residues long. Germline CDR1 SGHAT, CDR2 FQNNGV. CDR3 sequence reads: CASSLRPQGSYNEQFF. The CDR3 DNA follows: TGTGCCAGCAGTCTTCGGCCCCAGGGCTCCTACAATGAGCAGTTCTTC.

This clonotype was seen many times. The chain joins TRBV28 to TRBJ2-5, with 8 positions matching TRBD2. Germline assignment: CDR1 MDHEN and CDR2 SYDVKM. Trimming removed 8 bases from V and 2 bases from J; junction bases left unmatched: 13. The CDR3 consists of 16 residues. CDR3 region: CASLPSGRGGQETQYF. CDR3 nucleotide sequence: TGTGCCAGCCTACCCTCCGGCCGGGGGGGACAAGAGACCCAGTACTTC.

This clonotype was picked up a small number of times. The J gene is TRBJ1-1, the V gene TRBV27; D call uncertain. There are 14 residues in the CDR3. V lost 2 bases and J lost 4, with 11 bases in between. Per germline, CDR1 MNHEY and CDR2 SMNVEV (reference sequence). CDR3 protein: CASSLGQSTTEAFF. DNA of the CDR3: TGTGCCAGCAGTTTAGGCCAATCTACCACTGAAGCTTTCTTT.

The chain links TRBV20-1 to TRBJ2-5; D gene uncertain. The length of the CDR3 is 15 residues. The germline CDR1 and CDR2 sequences are DFQATT and SNEGSKA (reference sequence). V was pared by 0 bases and J by 4 bases, with 15 bases between. CDR3 coding DNA: TGCAGTGCTAGAGATCGTGTGGGGTTACGAGAGACCCAGTACTTC. Translation: CSARDRVGLRETQYF.

This clonotype was picked up a small number of times. The chain is built from TRBV4-2 and TRBJ2-7, with D maybe TRBD1 (6 bases). CDR3 size: 13 residues. CDR1 and CDR2 (germline): LGHNA, YNFKEQ. V gave up 2 bases and J gave up 4 bases, with 9 bases separating them. The CDR3 is CASSQKTGYEQYF. The CDR3, as DNA: TGTGCCAGCAGCCAAAAGACAGGATACGAGCAGTACTTC.

This clonotype was detected a few times. The V gene is TRBV12-3 or TRBV12-4, the J gene TRBJ2-3, with a weak D call TRBD2 (5 bases). V was pared by 0 bases and J by 3 bases, with 13 bases between. CDR3 length: 16 amino acids. CDR3 region: CASSLALAVETDTQYF. In nucleotides, the CDR3 is TGTGCCAGCAGTTTAGCCCTAGCCGTGGAGACAGATACGCAGTATTTT.

This clonotype was observed a handful of times. The V call is TRBV12-3 or TRBV12-4, the J call TRBJ2-7; 7 bases fit TRBD1. The CDR3 spans 14 residues. Germline trimming cut 5 bases from V and 3 bases from J; bases unmatched to any gene: 7. DNA of the CDR3: TGTGCCAGCAGTCCAACTGGACAGGTCTACGAGCAGTACTTC. Protein: CASSPTGQVYEQYF.

Only a few counts were recorded for this clonotype. V gene TRBV11-2 combines with J gene TRBJ2-3; D is possibly TRBD1 (5 bases). The germline V gene has CDR1 SGHAT and CDR2 FQNNGV. The V end was cut by 5 bases, the J end by 4 bases, with 19 bases between. The CDR3 consists of 16 residues. The CDR3 sequence: CASSPTDSTVADTQYF. The CDR3 DNA reads TGTGCCAGCAGCCCAACAGACAGTACGGTCGCAGATACGCAGTATTTT.

The CDR3 bases are TGTGCCAGCAGCGCGGACAGCAATCAGCCCCAGCATTTT. This gives the protein CASSADSNQPQHF. The V and J genes are TRBV5-6 and TRBJ1-5; D remains unclear. Deletions cut 4 bases from V and 1 base from J, with 6 bases between. CDR3 size: 13 residues. CDR1 SGHDT and CDR2 YYEEEE come from the germline V gene.